The T cell receptor beta chain under discussion was sequenced for a study of T cells in Graves' hyperthyroidism and ophthalmopathy (dated by TCRdb to between 2017 and 2020). In terms of the full investigation: Peripheral blood was collected at initial diagnosis, before any treatment. To identify TCR V-J signatures that set the groups apart, the researchers used a discovery cohort of approximately 98 patients, made up of 43 with Graves' ophthalmopathy and 57 with stable Graves' hyperthyroidism. Prospective prediction of ophthalmopathy was tested in an independent validation cohort consisting of 18 to 20 hyperthyroidism patients and around 17 patients who later progressed to ophthalmopathy. In several Graves' hyperthyroidism patients, the study also compared T-cell repertoires from thyroid tissue with T-cell repertoires from blood. According to the paper, TCR Vbeta CDR3 sequencing was carried out on about 140 peripheral blood samples, which came from fewer than 50 ophthalmopathy, 80 or so hyperthyroidism and roughly 17 progressor patients. For training and testing, the approximately 92 patients in the discovery cohort were randomly divided in a 7:3 ratio. After sampling, hyperthyroidism patients received methimazole starting at 30 mg daily, and ophthalmopathy patients received high-dose intravenous methylprednisolone. Results the study describes overall, beyond this receptor: Most expanded thyroid clonotypes (frequency above 0.001) were also detected in blood, suggesting blood repertoires may reflect thyroid immune responses. In cross-validation, a model built on a 13 V-J signature told ophthalmopathy apart from stable hyperthyroidism with over 85% sensitivity and approximately 81% specificity, and in testing the same model reached 80%/75%. Sample size was not statistically predetermined, and investigators were not blinded to group allocation. During validation, the model predicted progression to ophthalmopathy a median of approximately 6 months ahead of onset, with 60% to 71% sensitivity and 72% to 85% specificity.

At least ten counts were recorded for this clonotype. No cognate antigen has been identified for it. Base qualities are missing; no much larger clone stands one base away. In the ophthalmopathy patients, disease was moderately to severely active, with a Clinical Activity Score of 3 or more, a NOSPECS grade of 4 or more, and a duration of less than 3 months. Any patient with an uncontrolled infection, another autoimmune disease, pregnancy or lactation was excluded. Clinical symptoms, serum thyroxine and TRAb, thyroid ultrasound, and orbital computed tomography formed the basis for the diagnoses. Ficoll-Paque density gradient centrifugation was used to isolate PBMCs from around 10 ml of fresh peripheral blood. Total RNA was extracted using Trizol reagent, and RNA quality was assessed on an Agilent 2100 Bioanalyzer. Trimming at the junction amounts to 1 base on V and 4 bases on J, and the germline ends lie 20 bases apart. For CDR1 and CDR2, the germline V gene (reference sequence) lists DFQATT and SNEGSKA. The CDR3 starts with the cysteine, ends with the phenylalanine, and has 17 residues. Of the read, only the CDR3 DNA is kept; its 51 bases are in frame from base 1.

The TCR beta CDR3 regions were amplified from the RNA transcripts. For the first round of RT-PCR on the TCR CDR3, the HTBI primer set was used together with the Qiagen OneStep RT-PCR kit. Libraries were constructed in a second round of multiplex PCR, after which size selection and purification were performed. Sequencing of the libraries was done on an Illumina HiSeq2000 using paired-end 100 bp reads. Per the original workflow: SOAPnuke was used to process the raw data, removing reads that contained adapters or uncalled bases, had a mean Phred below 15, or lacked an exact match to the constant primer or identifier. COPE v1.2.5 was used to merge high-quality paired reads, and clonotypes were defined as unique nucleotide sequences. MiTCR v1.1 was used to align the clonotypes against IMGT TRBV, TRBD and TRBJ reference segments. The analysis was restricted to V-J combinations with a frequency above 0.0001, which together covered around 99% of the repertoires. The TCS score was defined as F50 (clonal expansion) divided by E x V (chaos), with BLOSUM62-based TCRdist calculated between CDR3 peptides within each V-J. Welch's t-statistics and random forest reduced 450 to 600 V-J features to fewer than 15, which were used in a naive Bayes classifier (R e1071). The public reads were reanalyzed by TCRdb: fastp trimming at Q25, MiXCR alignment, in-frame beta chains only. Rows merge per CDR3 protein into single entries with the most common DNA and genes. The authors' filters were not applied to this entry. The sample yields 300,000 to 450,000 distinct CDR3 sequences; approximately 17% were counted once. Together, the top ten hold 35% to 50% of the sample.

The receptor was isolated from a young man with Graves' ophthalmopathy. The rearranged segments are TRBV20-1 and TRBJ1-3, and the D gene may be TRBD1, 6 bases matching. The specimen was blood. The encoded CDR3 is CSARGHPGRGGGNTIYF. Read as DNA, the sequence is TGCAGTGCTAGAGGCCATCCGGGCCGAGGGGGAGGAAACACCATATATTTT.